This TCR beta chain was captured in a study of blood T cell repertoires in COVID-19. Study-wide background: COVID-19 samples from acute and convalescent phases originated in the United States, Italy and Spain. T cells, B-cell-depleted T cells, or PBMCs supplied cDNA or gDNA.

Authors' processing steps: Researchers report that nucleated cell counts were estimated from reference gene primer amplification. Clones were sequenced by immunoSEQ multiplex PCR, and TCRdb holds only the in-frame ones, with some missing. The D gene and trimming were derived from the DNA, and the V and J assignments and clone size from that table. Among some 100,000 clones listed, around 85% were seen once. This CDR3 is 12 amino acids long. The germline V and J ends were trimmed by 8 bases and 2 bases, with 9 bases remaining between them. Germline V gives CDR1 MNHEY, CDR2 SVGAGI. This chain joins TRBV6-5 and TRBJ2-5, with D perhaps matching TRBD1 (6 bases). The receptor comes from a man in his sixties with acute or convalescent COVID-19. The sequenced sample was peripheral blood. CDR3 DNA: TGTGCCAGCGTGGGGACACAAGAGACCCAGTACTTC. Translation gives CASVGTQETQYF.